In this sample, the clone carrying this T cell receptor beta chain turned up a few times. Antigen unknown. These data are taken from a study of CD8+CD57+ T cells in acquired aplastic anemia. Study-wide findings and caveats: Found in both controls and patients were approximately 31 CD8+ CDR3 sequences.

Patients included in sequencing had previously demonstrated CD8+CD57+ cell expansion by flow cytometry. Patients had received no therapy at the time of blood sampling. Germline values: CDR1 MDHEN, CDR2 SYDVKM. V lost 6 bases, J lost 6 bases, and 13 bases stayed unmatched. The CDR3 contains 15 residues. The template for TCR beta VDJ and CDR3 sequence profiling was genomic DNA. TCRdb re-called the reads with MiXCR, one entry per CDR3 protein. This sample has 200,000 to 250,000 distinct CDR3 sequences; roughly half occur once, and the top ten carry 7% to 9.5%. This chain uses TRBV28 with TRBJ2-7; TRBD2 aligns across 8 bases. Sequenced sample: sorted CD4+, CD8+, or CD8+CD57+ T cells (not recorded which) from PBMCs. The sequence was collected from a human donor with aplastic anemia. The CDR3 protein is CASSIERGKRGEQYF. The CDR3 bases are TGTGCCAGCAGCATAGAGCGGGGGAAACGGGGCGAGCAGTACTTC.